These 25 T cell receptor beta chains share one sample of origin, sequenced in a study of T cells in localized non-small cell lung cancer. The data were produced by immunoSEQ multiplex PCR, yet TCRdb's version contains in-frame clones alone and is incomplete. The sample holds over 900 clones, approximately 35% seen once. The sample here was normal lung tissue next to the tumor, taken before any cancer treatment. Every receptor here comes from a female donor aged 60 or older with stage III squamous cell lung carcinoma.

The chain carries TRBV6-8 and TRBJ1-5, with no clear D. The CDR3 has 16 residues. V was clipped by 5 bases and J by 7 bases, with 21 bases between them. The germline V gene encodes CDR1 MNHGY and CDR2 SAAAGT. CDR3 sequence (DNA): TGTGCCAGCAGTCACCACCTCAAAACCACGGACCAGCCCCAGCATTTT. Protein: CASSHHLKTTDQPQHF.

The chain joins TRBV1 to TRBJ1-1. TRBV1 is flagged as a pseudogene. The CDR3 runs 14 residues. CDR3 DNA sequence: TGCACCAGCAGCCAGGTCACGGGGAGAACTGAAGCTTTCTTT. It encodes CTSSQVTGRTEAFF.

By share, this clone ranks as large. The chain has TRBV11-3 and TRBJ1-5; D might be TRBD1 (6 bases). Germline assignment: CDR1 SGHNT and CDR2 YENEEA. Trimming left V 3 bases short and J 1 base short, with 13 bases between. The length of the CDR3 is 16 residues. Written as DNA, the CDR3 is TGTGCCAGCAGCTTGGGGGGCAGGGGAAGCAATCAGCCCCAGCATTTT. Amino acid sequence: CASSLGGRGSNQPQHF.

The chain is built from TRBV30 and TRBJ2-3; 8 positions agree with TRBD2. V gave up 7 bases and J gave up 2 bases; unmatched junction bases: 11. Germline V gives CDR1 GTSNPN, CDR2 SVGIG (reference sequence). The CDR3 covers 15 residues. CDR3 in amino acids: CASHGLASHTDTQYF. CDR3 in DNA: TGTGCCTCCCACGGACTAGCCTCCCACACAGATACGCAGTATTTT.

This clone was observed a few times. V gene TRBV9 combines with J gene TRBJ2-5; D is possibly TRBD1 (5 bases). The CDR3 is made up of 13 amino acids. V was pared by 5 bases and J by 1 base, with 9 bases between. The V gene's germline CDR1 is SGDLS and CDR2 YYNGEE. The CDR3 here is CASRRTPQETQYF. The CDR3 DNA follows: TGTGCCAGCAGGCGGACACCCCAAGAGACCCAGTACTTC.

CDR3 amino acids: CAWAPGEGQAFF. CDR3 DNA sequence: TGTGCCTGGGCCCCGGGGGAGGGACAAGCTTTCTTT. This chain connects TRBV30 to TRBJ1-1; D perhaps matches TRBD1 (5 bases). This CDR3 is built from 12 residues. Trimming stripped 5 bases from V and 9 bases from J, with 16 bases between. Germline V gene sequence: CDR1 GTSNPN, CDR2 SVGIG (reference sequence).

This clone was seen a handful of times. V is TRBV1 and J is TRBJ2-3; the table assigns TRBD2, which was not confirmed against the DNA. TRBV1 is a pseudogene locus. The CDR3 has 14 residues. CDR3 bases: TGCGCCAGCAGCCAAGAGAGGGGGGGTAGCATGCAGTATTTT. This encodes CASSQERGGSMQYF.

This chain connects TRBV5-1 to TRBJ2-1; maybe TRBD1 (6 bases). V was cut by 1 base and J by 2 bases, with 10 bases left in between. Germline CDR1 and CDR2: SGHRS and YFSETQ. This CDR3 has 15 residues. The CDR3 region has the DNA TGCGCCAGCAGCTTGTCTGGGGACACCTACAATGAGCAGTTCTTC. Its translation is CASSLSGDTYNEQFF.

This clone was seen only a few times. The chain combines TRBV11-3 with TRBJ1-2, with 11 nucleotides matching TRBD1. Germline-derived CDR1 and CDR2 are SGHNT and YENEEA. CDR3 length: 16 residues. V lost 1 base to trimming and J lost 4 bases; unmatched junction nucleotides: 5. This CDR3 reads CASSLGGGTGGYGYTF. The CDR3 DNA is TGTGCCAGCAGCTTAGGCGGCGGGACAGGGGGCTATGGCTACACCTTC.

This clone was seen more than once but under ten times. The J gene is TRBJ2-5, the V gene TRBV9; weak D call: TRBD1 (6 bases). CDR3 size: 12 residues. Germline V gene lookup returns CDR1 SGDLS and CDR2 YYNGEE. Trimming removed 7 bases at V and 5 bases at J, with 12 bases between. The CDR3 loop reads CASSVRGETQYF. CDR3 sequence (DNA): TGTGCCAGCTCCGTAAGGGGGGAGACCCAGTACTTC.

This clone has just a few counts. The rearrangement uses TRBV29-1 and TRBJ2-2; 7 positions agree with TRBD2. J was trimmed by 0 bases and V by 7 bases; bases with no gene match: 14. Germline values: CDR1 SQVTM, CDR2 ANQGSEA. The CDR3 consists of 17 residues. CDR3 coding DNA: TGCAGCGGCTTGAGAAGCGGGGACGAGGCGAACACCGGGGAGCTGTTTTTT. This sequence encodes CSGLRSGDEANTGELFF.

This clone was observed a single time. V is TRBV18 and J is TRBJ1-6, with 11 bases lining up with TRBD1. J gave up 9 bases and V 6 bases, and 10 bases lay outside the gene matches. Germline V gives CDR1 KGHSH, CDR2 LQKENI. This CDR3 spans 16 amino acids. The CDR3, as DNA: TGTGCCAGCTCGGACCAGTATGGACAGGGGGCTTCACCCCTCCACTTT. Translating gives CASSDQYGQGASPLHF.

The chain recombines TRBV19 with TRBJ2-3, with D possibly being TRBD2 (6 bases). Trimming pared 3 bases from V and 0 bases from J, leaving 10 bases between. Germline loops: CDR1 LNHDA, CDR2 SQIVND (reference sequence). CDR3 length: 15 residues. Here the CDR3 reads CASSIGGVSTDTQYF. As DNA, the CDR3 is TGTGCCAGTAGTATCGGCGGGGTGAGCACAGATACGCAGTATTTT.

V gene TRBV19 combines with J gene TRBJ2-7, with TRBD1 identical over 8 bases. Germline V gene lookup returns CDR1 LNHDA and CDR2 SQIVND (reference sequence). The V gene end was trimmed by 4 bases and the J gene end by 7 bases; junction bases not matched to a gene: 15. CDR3 length: 16 amino acids. DNA of the CDR3: TGTGCCAGTAGTACCGGACAGGGAGAAATAACTACGGAGCAGTACTTC. Translated: CASSTGQGEITTEQYF.

This chain connects TRBV10-2 to TRBJ2-2; TRBD1 is a possible D gene (5 bases). Germline-derived CDR1 and CDR2 are WSHSY and SAAADI. V was shortened by 4 bases and J by 6 bases, with 9 bases between the two germline ends. The CDR3 has 13 amino acids. The DNA for the CDR3 is TGCGCCAGCAGTGCAGGGTCCGCCGGGGAGCTGTTTTTT. Its translation: CASSAGSAGELFF.

This clone was observed a handful of times. V is TRBV6-7 and J is TRBJ1-2; tentatively, D is TRBD1 (6 bases). TRBV6-7 qualifies as an ORF whose function is uncertain. V was shortened by 0 bases and J by 13 bases, with 15 bases between the two germline ends. CDR3 length equals 13 residues. DNA for the CDR3: TGTGCCAGCAGTTACTCGACAGGAGCTGGGGCCACCTTC. It encodes CASSYSTGAGATF.

The V call is TRBV4-1, the J call TRBJ1-2, with 7 nucleotides matching TRBD1. V lost 0 bases to trimming and J lost 5 bases; unmatched junction nucleotides: 9. This CDR3 has 16 amino acids. Germline V gene data show CDR1 as MGHRA and CDR2 as YSYEKL. CDR3 amino acids: CASSQEAGQSTYGYTF. The CDR3 DNA reads as TGCGCCAGCAGCCAAGAGGCGGGACAGTCGACTTATGGCTACACCTTC.

The chain uses TRBV10-3 and TRBJ2-7; TRBD1 matches at 8 bases. Germline-derived CDR1 and CDR2 are ENHRY and SYGVKD. The CDR3 runs to 14 residues. After removal of 0 bases from V and 5 bases from J, the junction contained 3 bases not matched to a gene. In DNA form, the CDR3 reads TGTGCCATCAGTGAGTCTGCAGGGGGCAACGAGCAGTACTTC. Protein sequence: CAISESAGGNEQYF.

The rearrangement uses TRBV28 and TRBJ2-1; D remains unclear. Trimming cost V 2 bases and J 11 bases, with 13 bases left between them. The CDR3 is 13 amino acids. Germline assignment: CDR1 MDHEN and CDR2 SYDVKM. CDR3 amino acids: CASSLESRRKQFF. As DNA, the CDR3 is TGTGCCAGCAGTTTAGAGTCTCGGAGAAAGCAGTTCTTC.

The V call is TRBV9, the J call TRBJ2-3; no definite D call. V lost 5 bases and J lost 2, with 18 bases in between. Germline lookup yields CDR1 SGDLS and CDR2 YYNGEE. The CDR3 is 16 residues long. The CDR3, as DNA: TGTGCCAGCAGTGCGGAAAACCCCGAGATCACAGATACGCAGTATTTT. Amino acids: CASSAENPEITDTQYF.

This clone has just a few counts. J is TRBJ2-3 and V is TRBV15; D ambiguous. Trimming left V 1 base short and J 3 bases short, with 14 bases between. This CDR3 has 16 amino acids. Germline lookup yields CDR1 LNHNV and CDR2 YYDKDF (reference sequence). The DNA for the CDR3 is TGTGCCACCAGCAGAGGGGTCCTCCAGGTAACAGATACGCAGTATTTT. This sequence encodes CATSRGVLQVTDTQYF.

This rearrangement joins TRBV28 to TRBJ2-7; D not resolved. The V gene lost 7 bases and the J gene lost 0 bases, with 16 bases spanning the gap. Germline V CDR1 and CDR2: MDHEN, SYDVKM. This CDR3 region has 15 residues. As DNA, the CDR3 is TGTGCCAGCACCCCATGGGCAGGCTCCTCCTACGAGCAGTACTTC. Protein sequence: CASTPWAGSSYEQYF.

V and J are TRBV11-3 and TRBJ2-7, with 15 positions matching TRBD2. The CDR3 extends over 20 amino acids. Trimming at V came to 1 base and at J to 3 bases, leaving 13 bases not matched to a gene. Germline CDR1 SGHNT, CDR2 YENEEA. The CDR3: CASSLGTSGRADGGSYEQYF. CDR3 nucleotides: TGTGCCAGCAGCTTAGGGACTAGCGGGAGGGCCGACGGAGGAAGCTACGAGCAGTACTTC.

The chain carries TRBV28 and TRBJ1-2; possibly TRBD1 for D (5 bases). This CDR3 is 12 amino acids long. With 6 bases removed from V and 8 bases from J, the gap between germline ends came to 13 bases. Per the germline V gene, CDR1 is MDHEN and CDR2 is SYDVKM. The CDR3 nucleotides read TGTGCCAGCAGAGGGGCGGACGGGGGCTACACCTTC. It specifies CASRGADGGYTF.

This chain joins TRBV19 and TRBJ2-5, with 7 nucleotides matching TRBD1. V lost 5 bases and J lost 5; bases outside the gene matches: 14. The CDR3 consists of 16 residues. Germline V gene data show CDR1 as LNHDA and CDR2 as SQIVND (reference sequence). Written as DNA, the CDR3 is TGTGCCAGTAGTCCGGCAGTACAGGGGATTGGGGAGACCCAGTACTTC. It specifies CASSPAVQGIGETQYF.